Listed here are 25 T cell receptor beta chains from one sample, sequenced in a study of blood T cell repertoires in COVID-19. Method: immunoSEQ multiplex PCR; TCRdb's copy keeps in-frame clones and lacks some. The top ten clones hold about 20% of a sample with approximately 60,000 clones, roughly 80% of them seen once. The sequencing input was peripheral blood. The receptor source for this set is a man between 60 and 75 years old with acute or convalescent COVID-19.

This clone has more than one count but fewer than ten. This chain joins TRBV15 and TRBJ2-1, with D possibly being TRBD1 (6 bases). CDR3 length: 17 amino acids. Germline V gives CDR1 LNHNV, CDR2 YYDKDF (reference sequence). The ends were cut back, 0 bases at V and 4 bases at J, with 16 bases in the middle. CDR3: CATSRDPIQGRYNEQFF. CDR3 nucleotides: TGTGCCACCAGCAGAGATCCCATACAGGGCCGATACAATGAGCAGTTCTTC.

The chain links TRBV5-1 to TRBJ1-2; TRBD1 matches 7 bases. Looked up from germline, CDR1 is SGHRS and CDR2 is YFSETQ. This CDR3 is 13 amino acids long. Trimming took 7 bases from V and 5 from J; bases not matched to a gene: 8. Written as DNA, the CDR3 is TGCGCCAGCGGCCTACCGGGACAGTATGGCTACACCTTC. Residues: CASGLPGQYGYTF.

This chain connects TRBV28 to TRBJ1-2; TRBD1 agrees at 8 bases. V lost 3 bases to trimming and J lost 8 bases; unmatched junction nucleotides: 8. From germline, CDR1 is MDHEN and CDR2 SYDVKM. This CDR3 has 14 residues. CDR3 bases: TGTGCCAGCAGTTTTTTGTTACAGGGGGGAGGCTACACCTTC. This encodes CASSFLLQGGGYTF.

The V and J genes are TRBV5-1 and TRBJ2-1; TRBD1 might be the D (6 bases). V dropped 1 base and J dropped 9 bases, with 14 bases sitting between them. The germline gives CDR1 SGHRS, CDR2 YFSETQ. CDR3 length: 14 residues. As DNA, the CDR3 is TGCGCCAGCAGCTTGACCCAGGGGTCTGGTGAGCAGTTCTTC. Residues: CASSLTQGSGEQFF.

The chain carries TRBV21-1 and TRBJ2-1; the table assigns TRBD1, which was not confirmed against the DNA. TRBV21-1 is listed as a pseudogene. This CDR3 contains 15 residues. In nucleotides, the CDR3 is TGTGCCAGCAGCAGGGGGGACAGGGGGCTCGGTGAGCAGTTCTTC. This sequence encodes CASSRGDRGLGEQFF.

CDR3 DNA sequence: TGTGCCAGTAGTATCCCCCAGGTGACCGAGAACACTGAAGCTTTCTTT. Translated, it gives CASSIPQVTENTEAFF. The gene calls are TRBV19 and TRBJ1-1; D is ambiguous. The CDR3 contains 16 residues. V was shortened by 3 bases and J by 1 base, with 15 bases between the two germline ends. Germline V gives CDR1 LNHDA, CDR2 SQIVND (reference sequence).

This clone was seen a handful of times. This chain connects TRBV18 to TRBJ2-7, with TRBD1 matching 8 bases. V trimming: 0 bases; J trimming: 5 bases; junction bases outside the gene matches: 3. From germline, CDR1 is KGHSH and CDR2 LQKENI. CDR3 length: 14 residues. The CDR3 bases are TGTGCCAGCTCACCACCGACAGGGGTCAACGAGCAGTACTTC. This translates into CASSPPTGVNEQYF.

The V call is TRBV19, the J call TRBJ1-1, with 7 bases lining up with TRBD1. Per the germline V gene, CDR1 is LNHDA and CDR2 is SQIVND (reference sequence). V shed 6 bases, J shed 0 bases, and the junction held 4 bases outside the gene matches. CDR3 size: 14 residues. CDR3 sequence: CASRRDRLNTEAFF. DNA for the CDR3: TGTGCCAGTAGAAGGGACAGATTGAACACTGAAGCTTTCTTT.

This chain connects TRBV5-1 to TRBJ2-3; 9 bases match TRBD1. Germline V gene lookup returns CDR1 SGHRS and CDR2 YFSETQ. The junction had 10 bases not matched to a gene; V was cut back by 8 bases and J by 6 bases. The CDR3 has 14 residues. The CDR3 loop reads CASFPGQGLDTQYF. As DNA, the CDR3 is TGCGCCAGTTTTCCGGGACAGGGTTTGGATACGCAGTATTTT.

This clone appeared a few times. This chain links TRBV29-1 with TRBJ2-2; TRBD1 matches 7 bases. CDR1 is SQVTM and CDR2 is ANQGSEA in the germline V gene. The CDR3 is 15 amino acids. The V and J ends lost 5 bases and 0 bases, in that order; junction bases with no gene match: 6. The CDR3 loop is CSVRVGTANTGELFF. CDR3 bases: TGCAGCGTTCGTGTCGGGACAGCGAACACCGGGGAGCTGTTTTTT.

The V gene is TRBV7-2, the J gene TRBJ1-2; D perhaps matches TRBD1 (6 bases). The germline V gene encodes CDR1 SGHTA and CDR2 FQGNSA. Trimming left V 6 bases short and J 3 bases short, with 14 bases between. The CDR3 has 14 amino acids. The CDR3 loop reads CASRSYRADYGYTF. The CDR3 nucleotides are TGTGCCAGCAGAAGCTACAGGGCGGACTATGGCTACACCTTC.

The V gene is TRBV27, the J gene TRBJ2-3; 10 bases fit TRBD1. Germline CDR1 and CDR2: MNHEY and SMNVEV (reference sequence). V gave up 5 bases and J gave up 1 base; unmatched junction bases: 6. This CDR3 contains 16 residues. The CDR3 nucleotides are TGTGCCAGCAGTCCCTCGGACAGGGGGGGCACAGATACGCAGTATTTT. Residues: CASSPSDRGGTDTQYF.

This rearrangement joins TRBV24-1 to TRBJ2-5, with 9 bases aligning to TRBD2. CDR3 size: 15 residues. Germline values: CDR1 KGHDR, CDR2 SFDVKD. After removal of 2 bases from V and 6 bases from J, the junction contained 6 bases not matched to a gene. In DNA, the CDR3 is TGTGCCACCAGTGATTGGGCCGGGACTAGCCAGACCCAGTACTTC. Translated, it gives CATSDWAGTSQTQYF.

The CDR3 loop is CASSRGQGILYGYTF. CDR3 sequence (DNA): TGTGCCAGCAGTAGAGGACAGGGGATCCTCTATGGCTACACCTTC. This chain joins TRBV28 and TRBJ1-2, with 9 positions matching TRBD1. The CDR3 sequence is 15 residues long. V was clipped by 5 bases and J by 4 bases; unmatched bases: 8. The V gene's germline CDR1 is MDHEN and CDR2 SYDVKM.

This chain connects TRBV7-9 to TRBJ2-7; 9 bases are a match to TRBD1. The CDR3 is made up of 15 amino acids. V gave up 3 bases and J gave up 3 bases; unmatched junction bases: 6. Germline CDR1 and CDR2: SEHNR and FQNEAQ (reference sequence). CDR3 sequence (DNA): TGTGCCAGCAGCTTTCCGGGACAGGGCCTCTACGAGCAGTACTTC. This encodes CASSFPGQGLYEQYF.

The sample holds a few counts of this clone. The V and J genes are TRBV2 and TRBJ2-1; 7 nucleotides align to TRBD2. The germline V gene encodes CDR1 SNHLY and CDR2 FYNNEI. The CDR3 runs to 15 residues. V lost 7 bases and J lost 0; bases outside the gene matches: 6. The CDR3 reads CASTRSGNSYNEQFF. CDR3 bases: TGTGCCAGCACCCGAAGCGGGAACTCCTACAATGAGCAGTTCTTC. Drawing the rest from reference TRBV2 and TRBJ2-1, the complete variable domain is EPEVTQTPSHQVTQMGQEVILRCVPISNHLYFYWYRQILGQKVEFLVSFYNNEISEKSEIFDDQFSVERPDGSNFTLKIRSTKLEDSAMYFCASTRSGNSYNEQFFGPGTRLTVL.

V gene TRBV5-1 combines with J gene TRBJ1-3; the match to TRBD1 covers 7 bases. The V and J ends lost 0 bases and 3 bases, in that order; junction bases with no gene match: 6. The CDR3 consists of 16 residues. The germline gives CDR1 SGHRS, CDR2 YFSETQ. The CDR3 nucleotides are TGCGCCAGCAGCTTGGCCGGCAGGGGGTATGGAAACACCATATATTTT. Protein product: CASSLAGRGYGNTIYF.

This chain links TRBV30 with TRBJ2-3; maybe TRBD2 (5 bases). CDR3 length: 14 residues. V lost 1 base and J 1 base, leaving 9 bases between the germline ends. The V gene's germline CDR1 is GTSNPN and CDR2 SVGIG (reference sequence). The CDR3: CAWSGETGTDTQYF. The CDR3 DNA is TGTGCCTGGAGTGGGGAGACGGGCACAGATACGCAGTATTTT.

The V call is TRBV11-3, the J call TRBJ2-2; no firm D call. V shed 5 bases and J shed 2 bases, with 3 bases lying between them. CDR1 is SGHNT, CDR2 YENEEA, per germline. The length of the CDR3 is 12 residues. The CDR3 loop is CASSHNTGELFF. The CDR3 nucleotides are TGTGCCAGCAGCCATAACACCGGGGAGCTGTTTTTT.

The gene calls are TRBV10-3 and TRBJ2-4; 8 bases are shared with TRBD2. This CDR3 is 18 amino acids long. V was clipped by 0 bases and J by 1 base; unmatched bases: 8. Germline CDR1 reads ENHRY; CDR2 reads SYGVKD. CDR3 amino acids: CAISESEPGGWAKNIQYF. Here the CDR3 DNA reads TGTGCCATCAGTGAGTCCGAGCCGGGGGGGTGGGCCAAAAACATTCAGTACTTC.

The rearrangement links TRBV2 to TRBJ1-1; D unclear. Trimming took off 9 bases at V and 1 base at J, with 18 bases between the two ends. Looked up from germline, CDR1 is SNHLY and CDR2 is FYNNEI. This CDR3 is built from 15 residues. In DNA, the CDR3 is TGTGCCAGGAGAACACCGGGCGGGCCGAACACTGAAGCTTTCTTT. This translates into CARRTPGGPNTEAFF. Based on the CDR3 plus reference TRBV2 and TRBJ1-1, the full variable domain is EPEVTQTPSHQVTQMGQEVILRCVPISNHLYFYWYRQILGQKVEFLVSFYNNEISEKSEIFDDQFSVERPDGSNFTLKIRSTKLEDSAMYFCARRTPGGPNTEAFFGQGTRLTVV.

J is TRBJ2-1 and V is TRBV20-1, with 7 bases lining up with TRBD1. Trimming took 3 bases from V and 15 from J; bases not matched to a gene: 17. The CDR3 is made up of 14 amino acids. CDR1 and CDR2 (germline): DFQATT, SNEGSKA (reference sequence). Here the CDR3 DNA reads TGCAGTGCTAGTGCGGACAGGACACGGGGTCCTGGGTTCTTC. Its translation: CSASADRTRGPGFF.

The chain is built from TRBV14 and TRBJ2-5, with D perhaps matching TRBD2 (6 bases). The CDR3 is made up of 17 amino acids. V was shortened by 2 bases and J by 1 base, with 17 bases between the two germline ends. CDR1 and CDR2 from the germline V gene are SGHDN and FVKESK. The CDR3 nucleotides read TGTGCCAGCAGCCAACTCCGGCCTAGCGAACTCCAAGAGACCCAGTACTTC. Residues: CASSQLRPSELQETQYF.

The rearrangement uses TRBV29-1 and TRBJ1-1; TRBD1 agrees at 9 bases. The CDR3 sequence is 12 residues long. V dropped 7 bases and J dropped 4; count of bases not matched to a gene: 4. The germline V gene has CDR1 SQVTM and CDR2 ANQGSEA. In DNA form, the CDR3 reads TGCAGCGCTGGACAGGGGAGCACTGAAGCTTTCTTT. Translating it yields CSAGQGSTEAFF.

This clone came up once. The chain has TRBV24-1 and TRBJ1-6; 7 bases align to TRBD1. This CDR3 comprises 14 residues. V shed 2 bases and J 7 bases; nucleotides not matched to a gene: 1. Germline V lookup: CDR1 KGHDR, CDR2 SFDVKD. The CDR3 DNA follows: TGTGCCACCAGTGATTCAGGGGGGAATTCACCCCTCCACTTT. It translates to CATSDSGGNSPLHF.